The 2 T cell receptor beta chains below all came from one sample that was sequenced in a study of beta chain features in type 1 diabetes. The isolated RNA, all of it, was reverse transcribed, so expressed TCRB transcripts were what got sequenced. Profiled with immunoSEQ multiplex PCR; TCRdb holds only in-frame clones, not every one. The table has 90,000 to 110,000 clones, approximately 39% seen once. Sequencing was performed on stem cell memory CD4+ T cells from blood. The receptor source for this set is a woman between 18 and 29 years old in good health.

The chain couples TRBV11-3 to TRBJ2-3, with 12 bases identical to TRBD2. This CDR3 contains 17 residues. V trimming: 1 base; J trimming: 4 bases; junction bases outside the gene matches: 6. Germline-derived CDR1 and CDR2 are SGHNT and YENEEA. The CDR3 bases are TGTGCCAGCAGCTTAGGACTAGCGGGAGACACCGCAGATACGCAGTATTTT. Translating it yields CASSLGLAGDTADTQYF.

This chain joins TRBV5-1 and TRBJ2-2, with 8 bases matching TRBD1. Germline V lookup: CDR1 SGHRS, CDR2 YFSETQ. J was trimmed by 1 base and V by 0 bases; bases with no gene match: 2. The CDR3 runs 16 residues. The CDR3 loop is CASSLGTGRNTGELFF. CDR3 bases: TGCGCCAGCAGCTTGGGGACAGGGCGGAACACCGGGGAGCTGTTTTTT.